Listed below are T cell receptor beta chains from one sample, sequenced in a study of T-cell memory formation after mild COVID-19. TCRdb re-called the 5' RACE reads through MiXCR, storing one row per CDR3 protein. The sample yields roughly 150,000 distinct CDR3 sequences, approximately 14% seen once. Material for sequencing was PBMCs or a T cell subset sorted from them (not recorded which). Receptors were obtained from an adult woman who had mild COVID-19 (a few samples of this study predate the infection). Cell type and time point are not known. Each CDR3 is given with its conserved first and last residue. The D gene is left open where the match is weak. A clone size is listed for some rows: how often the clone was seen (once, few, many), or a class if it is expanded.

CDR3: CASGQTLRLDEQYF
DNA: TGTGCCAGCGGGCAGACGTTAAGGCTCGACGAGCAGTACTTC
size: few
J: TRBJ2-7
length: 14
V: TRBV12-3/TRBV12-4
D: .

CDR3: CASSRPRVRGETQYF
DNA: TGTGCCAGTAGCCGACCCAGGGTCCGGGGAGAGACCCAGTACTTC
size: .
J: TRBJ2-5
length: 15
V: TRBV19
D: .

CDR3: CASSPLAGPSSYEQYF
DNA: TGTGCCAGCTCACCTCTGGCGGGCCCCAGCTCCTACGAGCAGTACTTC
size: .
J: TRBJ2-7
length: 16
V: TRBV18
D: .

CDR3: CSAKQGASEAFF
DNA: TGCAGCGCAAAACAGGGAGCCTCTGAAGCTTTCTTT
size: .
J: TRBJ1-1
length: 12
V: TRBV29-1
D: .

CDR3: CASSLAGSPPSTDTQYF
DNA: TGTGCCAGCAGCTTAGCGGGCTCGCCCCCTTCCACAGATACGCAGTATTTT
size: .
J: TRBJ2-3
length: 17
V: TRBV7-9
D: .

CDR3: CATSDFRGQYF
DNA: TGTGCCACCAGTGACTTCAGGGGCCAGTACTTC
size: .
J: TRBJ2-7
length: 11
V: TRBV24-1
D: .

CDR3: CAISEPWTSEYSYEQYF
DNA: TGTGCCATCAGTGAGCCTTGGACTAGCGAGTACTCCTACGAGCAGTACTTC
size: few
J: TRBJ2-7
length: 17
V: TRBV10-3
D: TRBD2

CDR3: CASSLDRATNYGYTF
DNA: TGCGCCAGCAGCCTTGACAGGGCGACTAACTATGGCTACACCTTC
size: few
J: TRBJ1-2
length: 15
V: TRBV5-1
D: TRBD1

CDR3: CASIQGGTTALNTEAFF
DNA: TGTGCCAGCATCCAGGGGGGGACCACGGCTTTGAACACTGAAGCTTTCTTT
size: .
J: TRBJ1-1
length: 17
V: TRBV11-2
D: TRBD1

CDR3: CASSQDPAGGTEQFF
DNA: TGCGCCAGCAGCCAAGATCCGGCAGGGGGTACTGAGCAGTTCTTC
size: few
J: TRBJ2-1
length: 15
V: TRBV4-3
D: TRBD1

CDR3: CASSLAQGENEQYF
DNA: TGTGCCAGCAGCTTGGCCCAAGGGGAGAACGAGCAGTACTTC
size: .
J: TRBJ2-7
length: 14
V: TRBV5-6
D: .

CDR3: CSARKIAGGPAWYF
DNA: TGCAGTGCTAGGAAGATAGCGGGAGGGCCTGCTTGGTATTTT
size: few
J: TRBJ2-3
length: 14
V: TRBV20-1
D: TRBD2

CDR3: CASSRGHLDSPLHF
DNA: TGTGCCAGCAGCCGGGGACACTTGGATTCACCCCTCCACTTT
size: many
J: TRBJ1-6
length: 14
V: TRBV12-3/TRBV12-4
D: .

CDR3: CASSSRQGANTEAFF
DNA: TGTGCCAGCAGCTCCAGACAGGGGGCGAACACTGAAGCTTTCTTT
size: .
J: TRBJ1-1
length: 15
V: TRBV7-9
D: TRBD1

CDR3: CAISGLAGGPNEQFF
DNA: TGTGCCATCAGTGGCCTAGCGGGGGGGCCCAATGAGCAGTTCTTC
size: few
J: TRBJ2-1
length: 15
V: TRBV10-3
D: TRBD2

CDR3: CASSFAGSNTGELFF
DNA: TGTGCCAGCAGTTTTGCAGGCTCGAACACCGGGGAGCTGTTTTTT
size: few
J: TRBJ2-2
length: 15
V: TRBV12-3/TRBV12-4
D: .

CDR3: CASSLRLAGGNPTSYEQYF
DNA: TGTGCCAGCAGCCTGAGACTAGCGGGGGGAAACCCGACCTCCTACGAGCAGTACTTC
size: few
J: TRBJ2-7
length: 19
V: TRBV13
D: TRBD2

CDR3: CSARVLRGLTDTQYF
DNA: TGCAGTGCTAGAGTTCTGCGGGGTCTTACAGATACGCAGTATTTT
size: .
J: TRBJ2-3
length: 15
V: TRBV20-1
D: .

CDR3: CSARDAQRGSNTDTQYF
DNA: TGCAGTGCTAGAGATGCTCAGAGAGGGTCCAACACAGATACGCAGTATTTT
size: few
J: TRBJ2-3
length: 17
V: TRBV20-1
D: .

CDR3: CASSIAANYGYTF
DNA: TGTGCCAGTAGTATAGCGGCTAACTATGGCTACACCTTC
size: few
J: TRBJ1-2
length: 13
V: TRBV19
D: .

CDR3: CASSLEAFYEQYF
DNA: TGTGCCAGCAGCTTGGAGGCCTTCTACGAGCAGTACTTC
size: few
J: TRBJ2-7
length: 13
V: TRBV5-6
D: .

CDR3: CASSQGPAGRGEQYF
DNA: TGTGCCAGCAGCCAAGGTCCCGCGGGTCGCGGCGAGCAGTACTTC
size: many
J: TRBJ2-7
length: 15
V: TRBV4-2
D: .

CDR3: CASSRDRGTTEAFF
DNA: TGCGCCAGCAGCCGAGACAGGGGAACCACTGAAGCTTTCTTT
size: .
J: TRBJ1-1
length: 14
V: TRBV4-1
D: TRBD1

CDR3: CASSGQGYEKLFF
DNA: TGTGCCAGCAGCGGACAGGGGTACGAAAAACTGTTTTTT
size: once
J: TRBJ1-4
length: 13
V: TRBV14
D: TRBD1

CDR3: CASGTSGGGRETQYF
DNA: TGTGCCAGCGGGACTAGCGGGGGTGGGCGTGAGACCCAGTACTTC
size: .
J: TRBJ2-5
length: 15
V: TRBV4-2
D: TRBD2

CDR3: CASSRRHGSYQPQHF
DNA: TGTGCCAGCAGCCGGCGACATGGTTCGTATCAGCCCCAGCATTTT
size: .
J: TRBJ1-5
length: 15
V: TRBV5-6
D: .

CDR3: CASSQQGRGSTEAFF
DNA: TGTGCCAGCAGCCAACAGGGGCGGGGTAGCACTGAAGCTTTCTTT
size: few
J: TRBJ1-1
length: 15
V: TRBV3-1
D: .

CDR3: CASSTTRAGYTF
DNA: TGTGCCAGCAGCACCACGAGGGCCGGCTACACCTTC
size: few
J: TRBJ1-2
length: 12
V: TRBV14
D: .

CDR3: CATSRPGQYMVQYF
DNA: TGTGCCACCAGCAGGCCGGGACAGTATATGGTGCAGTACTTC
size: few
J: TRBJ2-7
length: 14
V: TRBV15
D: TRBD1

CDR3: CAWKTGELFF
DNA: TGTGCCTGGAAAACCGGGGAGCTGTTTTTT
size: .
J: TRBJ2-2
length: 10
V: TRBV30
D: .

CDR3: CASSQDRVETQYF
DNA: TGTGCCAGCAGCCAGGACAGGGTAGAGACCCAGTACTTC
size: .
J: TRBJ2-5
length: 13
V: TRBV7-9
D: TRBD1

CDR3: CASSLGPSGTSYEQYF
DNA: TGCGCCAGCAGCTTGGGACCGTCGGGGACGTCCTACGAGCAGTACTTC
size: many
J: TRBJ2-7
length: 16
V: TRBV5-1
D: .

CDR3: CASSSRDTDTQYF
DNA: TGTGCCAGCAGTTCCCGGGACACAGATACGCAGTATTTT
size: few
J: TRBJ2-3
length: 13
V: TRBV28
D: .

CDR3: CASSPRGTSGYEQYF
DNA: TGTGCCAGCAGCCCTCGGGGGACTAGCGGCTACGAGCAGTACTTC
size: .
J: TRBJ2-7
length: 15
V: TRBV5-5
D: TRBD2

CDR3: CASSLLTATNEKLFF
DNA: TGCGCCAGCAGCTTATTGACAGCAACTAATGAAAAACTGTTTTTT
size: few
J: TRBJ1-4
length: 15
V: TRBV5-1
D: .

CDR3: CASTAWRGYTF
DNA: TGTGCCAGCACTGCTTGGAGGGGCTACACCTTC
size: few
J: TRBJ1-2
length: 11
V: TRBV2
D: .

CDR3: CASSFQSGQETQYF
DNA: TGTGCCAGCAGTTTTCAGAGCGGACAAGAGACCCAGTACTTC
size: .
J: TRBJ2-5
length: 14
V: TRBV27
D: .

CDR3: CASSTQPGRTGELFF
DNA: TGCGCCAGCAGCACACAGCCGGGACGAACCGGGGAGCTGTTTTTT
size: .
J: TRBJ2-2
length: 15
V: TRBV4-1
D: .

CDR3: CASRAGRTFTGELFF
DNA: TGTGCCAGCAGGGCAGGGCGTACATTTACCGGGGAGCTGTTTTTT
size: .
J: TRBJ2-2
length: 15
V: TRBV2
D: .

CDR3: CASSLGRQYQETQYF
DNA: TGTGCCAGCAGCTTAGGACGGCAGTACCAAGAGACCCAGTACTTC
size: .
J: TRBJ2-5
length: 15
V: TRBV7-9
D: .

CDR3: CASIDRLGSANTEAFF
DNA: TGTGCCAGCATCGACCGGCTGGGGAGCGCGAACACTGAAGCTTTCTTT
size: .
J: TRBJ1-1
length: 16
V: TRBV12-3/TRBV12-4
D: .

CDR3: CSAYRSWDTEAFF
DNA: TGCAGCGCATACAGATCGTGGGACACTGAAGCTTTCTTT
size: .
J: TRBJ1-1
length: 13
V: TRBV29-1
D: .

CDR3: CASSQEAGDAREQYF
DNA: TGTGCCAGCAGCCAGGAAGCGGGAGATGCTCGCGAGCAGTACTTC
size: few
J: TRBJ2-7
length: 15
V: TRBV7-6
D: TRBD2

CDR3: CASSLAFEEFFF
DNA: TGTGCCAGCAGCTTAGCGTTCGAAGAATTCTTCTTT
size: few
J: TRBJ1-1
length: 12
V: TRBV7-9
D: .

CDR3: CASRGTGIGYTF
DNA: TGTGCCAGCAGAGGGACAGGGATTGGCTACACCTTC
size: .
J: TRBJ1-2
length: 12
V: TRBV12-3/TRBV12-4
D: TRBD1